Presented here are 27 T cell receptor beta chains from one specimen sequenced in a study of cytomegalovirus exposure and HLA in healthy donors. Vbeta (60) and Jbeta (13) primers were used in the PCR. The protocol was immunoSEQ multiplex PCR, while the TCRdb copy is restricted to in-frame clones and leaves out a portion. The sample lists around 59,000 clones; approximately 83% were seen once. Sequencing was done on a sample of PBMCs. Every receptor here comes from a human donor in good health.

The chain combines TRBV30 with TRBJ2-3, with 15 nucleotides matching TRBD2. V lost 2 bases and J lost 6; bases outside the gene matches: 9. Germline CDR1 and CDR2: GTSNPN and SVGIG (reference sequence). CDR3 size: 17 residues. CDR3 in DNA: TGTGCCTGGAGTCACGGACTAGCGGGAGGGCCAACGGATACGCAGTATTTT. Its translation is CAWSHGLAGGPTDTQYF.

The chain uses TRBV14 and TRBJ2-1; D is possibly TRBD2 (6 bases). Trimming cost V 0 bases and J 8 bases, with 20 bases left between them. This CDR3 spans 17 amino acids. Germline CDR1 SGHDN, CDR2 FVKESK. CDR3 sequence: CASSQDSKRALRYEQFF. The CDR3 DNA follows: TGTGCCAGCAGCCAAGATTCGAAGCGGGCTCTCAGGTATGAGCAGTTCTTC.

The CDR3 coding sequence is TGCGCCAGCAGCCAAGATATGCGGGAAGGGCAGAACACTGAAGCTTTCTTT. Translation: CASSQDMREGQNTEAFF. The gene calls are TRBV4-3 and TRBJ1-1; no reliable D call. The CDR3 totals 17 residues. V lost 0 bases to trimming and J lost 1 base, with 15 bases between them. Germline V gene lookup returns CDR1 LGHNA and CDR2 YSLEER.

The chain has TRBV29-1 and TRBJ1-2, with TRBD1 matching 7 bases. V lost 3 bases to trimming and J lost 8 bases; unmatched junction nucleotides: 9. This CDR3 spans 13 amino acids. From germline, CDR1 is SQVTM and CDR2 ANQGSEA. This chain's CDR3 is CSVEGNRGSGYTF. Here the CDR3 DNA reads TGCAGCGTTGAGGGGAACAGGGGATCGGGCTACACCTTC. Full variable domain (remainder filled in from reference TRBV29-1 and TRBJ1-2): SAVISQKPSRDICQRGTSLTIQCQVDSQVTMMFWYRQQPGQSLTLIATANQGSEATYESGFVIDKFPISRPNLTFSTLTVSNMSPEDSSIYLCSVEGNRGSGYTFGSGTRLTVV.

J is TRBJ2-4 and V is TRBV30; 10 bases map to TRBD2. Per the germline V gene, CDR1 is GTSNPN and CDR2 is SVGIG (reference sequence). The CDR3 has 14 amino acids. V dropped 2 bases and J dropped 6; count of bases not matched to a gene: 4. The CDR3: CAWSPLAGANIQYF. Here the CDR3 DNA reads TGTGCCTGGAGTCCGCTAGCGGGAGCAAACATTCAGTACTTC.

The CDR3 reads CASSQGLAEREQFF. The CDR3 DNA reads TGTGCCAGCAGTCAGGGACTAGCGGAACGTGAGCAGTTCTTC. V is TRBV6-5 and J is TRBJ2-1; 11 bases match TRBD2. The CDR3 has 14 residues. Germline CDR1 is MNHEY and CDR2 is SVGAGI. V was pared by 5 bases and J by 9 bases, with 6 bases of the junction left unmatched.

CDR3 nucleotides: TGTGCCAGTAGACCCCCCGGGACTGCTACCTACGAGCAGTACTTC. It is translated as CASRPPGTATYEQYF. The chain recombines TRBV19 with TRBJ2-7; the D gene is possibly TRBD2 (6 bases). V lost 6 bases and J lost 2, with 17 bases in between. Germline V gene sequence: CDR1 LNHDA, CDR2 SQIVND (reference sequence). The CDR3 spans 15 residues.

V and J are TRBV7-2 and TRBJ2-5; a weak D match, TRBD1 (5 bases). The CDR3 length is 15 residues. Between the trimmed V and J ends, which lost 5 bases and 1 base, there was a span of 14 bases. Germline V gene lookup returns CDR1 SGHTA and CDR2 FQGNSA. The CDR3 DNA reads as TGTGCCAGCAGCCCACAAGGACACCGCCAAGAGACCCAGTACTTC. Its translation: CASSPQGHRQETQYF. Based on the CDR3 plus reference TRBV7-2 and TRBJ2-5, the full variable domain is GAGVSQSPSNKVTEKGKDVELRCDPISGHTALYWYRQSLGQGLEFLIYFQGNSAPDKSGLPSDRFSAERTGGSVSTLTIQRTQQEDSAVYLCASSPQGHRQETQYFGPGTRLLVL.

The gene calls are TRBV29-1 and TRBJ1-2; tentatively, D is TRBD1 (5 bases). Deletions cut 6 bases from V and 5 bases from J, with 16 bases between. The germline gives CDR1 SQVTM, CDR2 ANQGSEA. The CDR3 is 13 amino acids. The CDR3 coding sequence is TGCAGCGTCGTGCCCGGGGGATCTTATGGCTACACCTTC. It encodes CSVVPGGSYGYTF.

The V gene is TRBV7-6, the J gene TRBJ2-3; TRBD1 matches 10 bases. Germline CDR1 reads SGHVS; CDR2 reads FNYEAQ. CDR3 length: 22 residues. Trimming took 5 bases from V and 2 from J; bases not matched to a gene: 25. The CDR3 nucleotides are TGTGCCAGCAGCCGTCAGACAGGGGGCATGTTCCTAGCAAGAGGGGTCACAGATACGCAGTATTTT. It encodes CASSRQTGGMFLARGVTDTQYF.

J is TRBJ1-1 and V is TRBV10-3, with 8 bases lining up with TRBD1. CDR1 is ENHRY and CDR2 is SYGVKD in the germline V gene. The CDR3 is 13 residues long. V shed 7 bases, J shed 7 bases, and the junction held 8 bases outside the gene matches. CDR3 region: CAIKVQGAGEAFF. The CDR3 DNA follows: TGTGCCATCAAGGTCCAGGGGGCAGGTGAAGCTTTCTTT.

V usage is TRBV5-4 and J usage is TRBJ2-2, with 7 bases lining up with TRBD1. The CDR3 has 15 residues. The germline V gene encodes CDR1 SGHNT and CDR2 YYREEE (reference sequence). The trim removed 2 bases at V and 7 bases at J, leaving 8 bases unmatched. The CDR3 loop reads CASSFAIGGGGELFF. CDR3 nucleotides: TGTGCCAGCAGCTTTGCGATAGGGGGCGGCGGGGAGCTGTTTTTT.

The chain links TRBV9 to TRBJ1-2; D remains ambiguous. Trimming removed 0 bases from V and 8 bases from J, with 14 bases in between. The CDR3 has 14 residues. Germline loops: CDR1 SGDLS, CDR2 YYNGEE. This chain's CDR3 is CASSVDSTRGGYTF. Here the CDR3 DNA reads TGTGCCAGCAGCGTAGATTCCACCCGCGGGGGCTACACCTTC.

This chain connects TRBV5-1 to TRBJ1-2; 7 bases agree with TRBD1. With 0 bases clipped from V and 6 bases from J, the junction kept 2 bases outside the gene matches. Germline V gives CDR1 SGHRS, CDR2 YFSETQ. The CDR3 loop spans 13 amino acids. The CDR3 nucleotides are TGCGCCAGCAGCTTGGATACAGGGGATGGCTACACCTTC. This sequence encodes CASSLDTGDGYTF.

The rearrangement joins TRBV5-5 to TRBJ2-4, with 11 bases fitting TRBD1. The CDR3 length is 16 residues. The germline CDR1 and CDR2 sequences are SGHKS and YYEKEE (reference sequence). With 0 bases clipped from V and 7 bases from J, the junction kept 6 bases outside the gene matches. DNA of the CDR3: TGTGCCAGCAGCTTGGTGGGGACAGGGGGTGAGAACATTCAGTACTTC. Translation: CASSLVGTGGENIQYF.

The CDR3 loop is CASSLAIDTGELFF. CDR3 DNA sequence: TGCGCCAGCAGCTTGGCTATCGACACCGGGGAGCTGTTTTTT. The rearrangement joins TRBV5-1 to TRBJ2-2; no reliable D call. This CDR3 has 14 amino acids. Trimming pared 0 bases from V and 3 bases from J, leaving 6 bases between. Germline values: CDR1 SGHRS, CDR2 YFSETQ. Full variable domain (rest looked up from reference TRBV5-1 and TRBJ2-2): KAGVTQTPRYLIKTRGQQVTLSCSPISGHRSVSWYQQTPGQGLQFLFEYFSETQRNKGNFPGRFSGRQFSNSRSEMNVSTLELGDSALYLCASSLAIDTGELFFGEGSRLTVL.

This chain links TRBV15 with TRBJ1-1; possible D gene TRBD1, 6 bases. The CDR3 covers 12 residues. The V gene lost 5 bases and the J gene lost 7 bases, with 11 bases spanning the gap. Germline CDR1 and CDR2: LNHNV and YYDKDF (reference sequence). CDR3 region: CATSRQANEAFF. The CDR3 DNA reads as TGTGCCACCAGCCGACAGGCGAATGAAGCTTTCTTT.

The J gene is TRBJ2-3, the V gene TRBV4-3; 12 nucleotides line up with TRBD1. Germline-derived CDR1 and CDR2 are LGHNA and YSLEER. The CDR3 totals 16 residues. The trim removed 2 bases at V and 6 bases at J, leaving 6 bases unmatched. The CDR3 bases are TGCGCCAGCAGCCAACCGGGACAGGGGGCGGTCGATACGCAGTATTTT. Translation gives CASSQPGQGAVDTQYF.

In regard to this clone: The junction departs from germline at one end; a sequencing error may be responsible. This chain links TRBV7-2 with TRBJ2-1; TRBD2 matches at 16 bases. Germline assignment: CDR1 SGHTA and CDR2 FQGNSA. There are 18 residues in the CDR3. The CDR3 DNA is TGTGCCAGCAGTCAACCCGGGACTAGCGGGAGGGCCTACAATGAACAGTTCTTC. Translated, it gives CASSQPGTSGRAYNEQFF.

The chain employs TRBV5-6 and TRBJ2-7; D is perhaps TRBD1 (5 bases). Per the germline V gene, CDR1 is SGHDT and CDR2 is YYEEEE. V was trimmed by 4 bases and J by 1 base, leaving 9 bases between them. This CDR3 spans 13 amino acids. CDR3 nucleotides: TGTGCCAGCAGCCCTCAGGGTTCCTACGAGCAGTACTTC. The encoded protein is CASSPQGSYEQYF.

The chain carries TRBV6-5 and TRBJ2-7; D perhaps matches TRBD2 (5 bases). Germline CDR1 MNHEY, CDR2 SVGAGI. The CDR3 totals 14 residues. V lost 6 bases, J lost 2 bases, and 14 bases lay in between. CDR3 bases: TGTGCCAGCAGCCGTCGTCTAGCAACCTACGAGCAGTACTTC. It codes for CASSRRLATYEQYF.

The chain employs TRBV6-1 and TRBJ2-1; TRBD2 matches 11 bases. Germline V gene lookup returns CDR1 MNHNS and CDR2 SASEGT. There are 15 residues in the CDR3. The V gene end was trimmed by 3 bases and the J gene end by 7 bases; junction bases not matched to a gene: 5. In DNA, the CDR3 is TGTGCCAGCAGTGAGGAACTAGCGGGAGTTAATGAGCAGTTCTTC. It yields the protein CASSEELAGVNEQFF.

The V gene is TRBV28, the J gene TRBJ1-2; weak D call: TRBD1 (6 bases). Trimming took off 3 bases at V and 2 bases at J, with 16 bases between the two ends. The CDR3 runs to 16 residues. CDR1 and CDR2 (germline): MDHEN, SYDVKM. CDR3 region: CASSFPPYRENYGYTF. As DNA, the CDR3 is TGTGCCAGCAGTTTTCCCCCCTACAGGGAGAACTATGGCTACACCTTC.

This chain links TRBV7-3 with TRBJ2-6; the D gene is possibly TRBD2 (6 bases). CDR3 length: 17 amino acids. Looked up from germline, CDR1 is SGHTA and CDR2 is FQGTGA. V gave up 5 bases and J gave up 1 base, with 15 bases separating them. CDR3: CASSQEGRRSGANVLTF. DNA for the CDR3: TGTGCCAGCAGCCAGGAGGGACGTCGTTCTGGGGCCAACGTCCTGACTTTC.

This clone was observed a handful of times. The CDR3, as DNA: TGTGCCAGCAGTTACGGATCTCTAGCGGGACAGTACGAGCAGTACTTC. The encoded protein is CASSYGSLAGQYEQYF. The chain carries TRBV6-6 and TRBJ2-7; 9 nucleotides match TRBD2. Germline V gene lookup returns CDR1 MNHNY and CDR2 SVGAGI (reference sequence). Losses at the gene ends were 2 bases for V and 4 bases for J; bases not matched to a gene: 9. The CDR3 length is 16 residues.

This clone turned up a few times. The chain links TRBV2 to TRBJ2-7; D not resolved. Germline V gene sequence: CDR1 SNHLY, CDR2 FYNNEI. V gave up 2 bases and J gave up 0 bases, with 14 bases separating them. The CDR3 contains 16 residues. The CDR3 nucleotides are TGTGCCAGCAGTGAAACGGGTTTAGTTAGCTCCTACGAGCAGTACTTC. Translating gives CASSETGLVSSYEQYF.

The CDR3 DNA reads as TGTGCCAGCAGCGTCGGGACAGGAAAATCCTACGAGCAGTACTTC. It encodes CASSVGTGKSYEQYF. The chain couples TRBV13 to TRBJ2-7; TRBD1 aligns across 8 bases. The CDR3 is made up of 15 amino acids. Per the germline V gene, CDR1 is PRHDT and CDR2 is FYEKMQ (reference sequence). Trimming removed 5 bases from V and 1 base from J; junction bases left unmatched: 7.